One and the same sample provided the 22 T cell receptor beta chains below, sequenced in a study of blood T cell repertoires in COVID-19. Method: immunoSEQ multiplex PCR; TCRdb's copy keeps in-frame clones and lacks some. The profile shows around 220,000 clones, roughly 88% of them singletons. The material sequenced was peripheral blood. The receptors derive from a woman aged 40 to 50 who had recovered from COVID-19.

This chain links TRBV7-9 with TRBJ1-3; D is ambiguous. The CDR3 spans 12 residues. The germline V gene has CDR1 SEHNR and CDR2 FQNEAQ (reference sequence). Deletions cut 5 bases from V and 3 bases from J, with 5 bases between. The CDR3 sequence: CASSPRGNTIYF. The CDR3 bases are TGTGCCAGCAGCCCCCGTGGAAACACCATATATTTT.

V usage is TRBV5-1 and J usage is TRBJ2-7, with D tentatively TRBD2 (6 bases). The CDR3 spans 13 residues. The germline V gene has CDR1 SGHRS and CDR2 YFSETQ. Trimming removed 7 bases from V and 6 bases from J, with 17 bases in between. The DNA for the CDR3 is TGCGCCAGCCAAGACCCCGGAGGGGCCGAGCAGTACTTC. Protein: CASQDPGGAEQYF.

The chain is built from TRBV19 and TRBJ2-1; the match to TRBD1 covers 7 bases. Unmatched junction bases numbered 0, after V lost 4 bases and J lost 6 bases. The germline V gene has CDR1 LNHDA and CDR2 SQIVND (reference sequence). This CDR3 has 12 residues. The CDR3 spells CASSRQGNEQFF. The CDR3 DNA reads as TGTGCCAGTAGTAGACAGGGCAATGAGCAGTTCTTC.

V and J are TRBV4-1 and TRBJ1-2, with 9 bases that match TRBD1. The germline V gene encodes CDR1 MGHRA and CDR2 YSYEKL. This CDR3 contains 17 residues. V trimming: 0 bases; J trimming: 4 bases; junction bases outside the gene matches: 9. The CDR3 DNA reads TGCGCCAGCAGCCAAGATATCCTGACAGGGGGTCGCTATGGCTACACCTTC. This gives the protein CASSQDILTGGRYGYTF.

This chain connects TRBV28 to TRBJ2-7; 7 bases are a match to TRBD1. The CDR3 is 13 residues long. Germline V CDR1 and CDR2: MDHEN, SYDVKM. J gave up 6 bases and V 6 bases, and 8 bases lay outside the gene matches. CDR3 coding DNA: TGTGCCAGCAGCTTCATGGGGACAGTCGAGCAGTACTTC. This encodes CASSFMGTVEQYF.

In the case of this clone: This CDR3 is also generated by other DNA sequences in the sample. The chain employs TRBV7-2 and TRBJ2-7; perhaps TRBD1 as D (5 bases). The germline V gene has CDR1 SGHTA and CDR2 FQGNSA. V dropped 4 bases and J dropped 3 bases, with 10 bases sitting between them. The CDR3 has 13 residues. CDR3 sequence reads: CASSSSQGYEQYF. The CDR3 bases are TGTGCCAGCAGCTCCTCTCAGGGCTACGAGCAGTACTTC.

This clone occurred a few times. The gene calls are TRBV6-5 and TRBJ1-2, with D perhaps matching TRBD1 (6 bases). The germline V gene encodes CDR1 MNHEY and CDR2 SVGAGI. The CDR3 contains 13 residues. V lost 6 bases, J lost 8 bases, and 16 bases lay in between. The CDR3 coding sequence is TGTGCCAGCAGACCCGGGACATTCAACGGCTACACCTTC. Encoded protein: CASRPGTFNGYTF.

This clone has a handful of counts. The chain recombines TRBV27 with TRBJ2-3, with D perhaps matching TRBD2 (6 bases). The V gene's germline CDR1 is MNHEY and CDR2 SMNVEV (reference sequence). V gave up 5 bases and J gave up 1 base, with 16 bases separating them. This CDR3 region has 16 residues. CDR3 amino acids: CASSPYASSGTDTQYF. Here the CDR3 DNA reads TGTGCCAGCAGTCCCTATGCCTCTAGCGGCACAGATACGCAGTATTTT.

This clone has just one count. The chain uses TRBV6-2 or TRBV6-3 and TRBJ2-5; D call uncertain. The CDR3 loop spans 11 amino acids. Germline CDR1 reads MNHEY; CDR2 reads SVGEGT. V shed 4 bases and J shed 9 bases, with 9 bases lying between them. CDR3 sequence (DNA): TGTGCCAGCAGTTCCACCTCGGCCCAGTACTTC. Translation: CASSSTSAQYF.

The chain combines TRBV4-1 with TRBJ2-5, with 7 bases matching TRBD1. This CDR3 contains 20 residues. CDR1 is MGHRA, CDR2 YSYEKL, per germline. V shed 0 bases and J 3 bases; nucleotides not matched to a gene: 19. The CDR3 loop reads CASSQESKLGQDSGKETQYF. The CDR3 DNA follows: TGCGCCAGCAGCCAAGAAAGTAAGTTAGGACAGGACTCCGGAAAAGAGACCCAGTACTTC.

This sequence joins TRBV20-1 and TRBJ2-7; 7 positions match TRBD2. V shed 4 bases and J 9 bases; nucleotides not matched to a gene: 6. The CDR3 extends over 11 amino acids. Germline V lookup: CDR1 DFQATT, CDR2 SNEGSKA (reference sequence). The CDR3: CSATGTGGQYF. The CDR3 coding sequence is TGCAGTGCTACAGGAACGGGAGGGCAGTACTTC.

The V and J genes are TRBV2 and TRBJ1-4, with D uncertain. CDR1 SNHLY and CDR2 FYNNEI come from the germline V gene. This CDR3 has 16 amino acids. Trimming left V 7 bases short and J 0 bases short, with 15 bases between. The chain's CDR3 is CASTRQLAATNEKLFF. The CDR3 DNA is TGTGCCAGCACCCGCCAATTGGCCGCAACTAATGAAAAACTGTTTTTT.

J is TRBJ2-1 and V is TRBV3-1 (or the pseudogene TRBV3-2), with D tentatively TRBD1 (6 bases). V lost 2 bases and J 10 bases, leaving 18 bases between the germline ends. The CDR3 runs to 15 residues. Germline-derived CDR1 and CDR2 are LGHDT and YNNKEL (reference sequence). The DNA of the CDR3 is TGTGCCAGCAGCCAACCATCCAAGGGGGAAGAGGAGCAGTTCTTC. This gives the protein CASSQPSKGEEEQFF.

The chain recombines TRBV5-1 with TRBJ1-1; a weak D match, TRBD1 (6 bases). V shed 0 bases and J shed 2 bases, with 14 bases lying between them. Per the germline V gene, CDR1 is SGHRS and CDR2 is YFSETQ. The CDR3 is 16 residues long. The CDR3 region has the DNA TGCGCCAGCAGCTTGGACGACAGGCGCCCTAACACTGAAGCTTTCTTT. As protein: CASSLDDRRPNTEAFF.

The CDR3: CASSPVGVNEQYF. The CDR3 nucleotides read TGTGCCAGCAGCCCAGTCGGGGTCAACGAGCAGTACTTC. The rearrangement uses TRBV9 and TRBJ2-7, with D maybe TRBD2 (5 bases). Trimming shortened V by 4 bases and J by 5 bases, and 13 bases separated the two germline ends. This CDR3 is 13 amino acids long. Germline V lookup: CDR1 SGDLS, CDR2 YYNGEE.

The genes are TRBV19 and TRBJ1-3; 10 bases line up with TRBD1. The CDR3 consists of 14 residues. V lost 6 bases and J lost 4; bases outside the gene matches: 3. The germline V gene has CDR1 LNHDA and CDR2 SQIVND (reference sequence). CDR3 coding DNA: TGTGCCAGTAGGCCGACAGGGGGCGGAAACACCATATATTTT. Translated, it gives CASRPTGGGNTIYF.

This sequence joins TRBV19 and TRBJ1-2; no clear D gene. Trimming took 3 bases from V and 8 from J, leaving 13 bases between them. The CDR3 loop spans 13 amino acids. CDR1 is LNHDA, CDR2 SQIVND, per germline (reference sequence). The CDR3 region is CASSITTRGGYTF. The CDR3 region has the DNA TGTGCCAGTAGTATTACGACCCGAGGGGGCTACACCTTC.

This rearrangement joins TRBV20-1 to TRBJ1-5, with 9 nucleotides matching TRBD1. Germline V gene lookup returns CDR1 DFQATT and CDR2 SNEGSKA (reference sequence). J lost 0 bases, V lost 3 bases, and 6 bases had no gene match. The CDR3 sequence is 16 residues long. The CDR3 protein is CSASPGTGPSNQPQHF. CDR3 DNA: TGCAGTGCTAGTCCCGGGACAGGGCCTAGCAATCAGCCCCAGCATTTT.

The gene calls are TRBV19 and TRBJ1-3; D remains unclear. Per germline, CDR1 LNHDA and CDR2 SQIVND (reference sequence). CDR3 size: 15 residues. Trimming took 9 bases from V and 0 from J, leaving 15 bases between them. The CDR3 reads CASSARPGSGNTIYF. CDR3 DNA sequence: TGTGCCAGCTCCGCCCGACCGGGCTCTGGAAACACCATATATTTT.

The V call is TRBV6-2 or TRBV6-3, the J call TRBJ2-5, with 12 bases fitting TRBD2. The CDR3 runs 16 residues. V dropped 6 bases and J dropped 4; count of bases not matched to a gene: 9. Germline V CDR1 and CDR2: MNHEY, SVGEGT. The CDR3 loop reads CASSLTSGRSGETQYF. DNA for the CDR3: TGTGCCAGCAGCCTGACTAGCGGGAGATCGGGAGAGACCCAGTACTTC.

V is TRBV4-2 and J is TRBJ1-4; D possibly corresponds to TRBD1 (6 bases). CDR1 and CDR2 (germline): LGHNA, YNFKEQ. V was pared by 5 bases and J by 5 bases, with 18 bases between. This CDR3 is 16 amino acids long. CDR3 DNA: TGTGCCAGCAGCAATCAGGAAGGGGGGGGAAATGAAAAACTGTTTTTT. Its protein product is CASSNQEGGGNEKLFF.

With respect to this clone: The same CDR3 also results from other DNA sequences found in this sample. The V gene is TRBV7-3, the J gene TRBJ2-1; no reliable D call. Trimming removed 2 bases at V and 0 bases at J, with 8 bases between. Per germline, CDR1 SGHTA and CDR2 FQGTGA. The CDR3 totals 15 residues. CDR3 nucleotide sequence: TGTGCCAGCAGCTTAGCGGCCAGCTCCTACAATGAGCAGTTCTTC. Translation gives CASSLAASSYNEQFF.